The 20 T cell receptor beta chains below come from one sample, sequenced in a study of CD8+ T cells in alopecia areata. RNA was isolated and reverse transcribed to cDNA, the sequencing template. The method was immunoSEQ multiplex PCR; TCRdb's version includes in-frame clones alone and lacks a portion of them. The table lists about 120,000 clones, with no singletons. The sequencing sample was made of lesional skin. The receptors were sampled from a C3H/HeJ mouse with alopecia areata. For this mouse line, the MHC haplotype is H2-k.

A few counts support this clone. Gene names and germline match the mouse. CDR3 residues: CASSVDWGVQNTLYF. Incomplete CDR3 DNA: TGTGCCAGCAGTGTTGACTGGGGGGTTCAAAAC. V and J are TRBV13-3 and TRBJ2-4, with 10 bases matching TRBD2. With the read ending 4 residues before the CDR3 end, the germline J gene is used to fill in that end. Germline V CDR1 and CDR2: NNHDY, SYVADS. Losses at the gene ends were 3 bases for V and 2 bases for J; bases not matched to a gene: 3. The CDR3 sequence is 15 residues long. The whole variable domain, remainder taken from reference TRBV13-3 and TRBJ2-4, is EAAVTQSPRSKVAVTGGKVTLSCHQTNNHDYMYWYRQDTGHGLRLIHYSYVADSTEKGDIPDGYKASRPSQENFSLILELASLSQTAVYFCASSVDWGVQNTLYFGAGTRLSVL.

This clone was counted only a few times. Each gene name is a mouse one. CDR3 DNA, as far as it was read: TGCACCTGCAGTGCTCCAGGGGATCAAAAC. Its protein product is CTCSAPGDQN. The CDR3, in full, reads CTCSAPGDQNTLYF. The rearrangement links TRBV1 to TRBJ2-4; D may be TRBD1 (6 bases). The read stops 4 residues short of the end of the CDR3; the missing end is completed from the germline J gene. This CDR3 comprises 14 residues. Trimming stripped 3 bases from V and 2 bases from J, with 9 bases between. CDR1 and CDR2 from the germline V gene are NSQYPW and LRSPGD (reference sequence). The full variable domain, completed using reference TRBV1 and TRBJ2-4, is VTLLEQNPRWRLVPRGQAVNLRCILKNSQYPWMSWYQQDLQKQLQWLFTLRSPGDKEVKSLPGADYLATRVTDTELRLQVANMSQGRTLYCTCSAPGDQNTLYFGAGTRLSVL.

Comment on this clone: Mouse germline and gene names are used. The DNA ends 4 residues before the CDR3 does, and the rest of the CDR3 is filled in from the germline J gene. The rearrangement links TRBV13-3 to TRBJ2-5; 9 bases map to TRBD2. Germline CDR1 is NNHDY and CDR2 is SYVADS. CDR3 length equals 15 residues. Here the CDR3 reads CASSGLGGRPDTQYF. The sequenced part of the CDR3 DNA is TGTGCCAGCAGTGGTTTGGGGGGGCGCCCAGAC.

In regard to this clone: Genes and germline come from the mouse. Coverage ceases 4 residues before the CDR3 finishes, and the germline J gene fills in the end. This sequence joins TRBV13-3 and TRBJ1-1; D gene uncertain. V was cut by 6 bases and J by 3 bases, with 6 bases left in between. Per germline, CDR1 NNHDY and CDR2 SYVADS. The CDR3 runs to 11 residues. CDR3 protein: CASKSYTEVFF. CDR3 bases read: TGTGCCAGCAAGTCATACACA.

In its sample, this clone was seen many times. At residue 13, TCRdb's protein disagrees with the DNA translation; the protein shown here derives from the DNA. The genes and germline here are from mouse. The read is 3 residues too short to cover the CDR3 end, so that end is filled in from the germline J gene. The rearrangement links TRBV1 to TRBJ1-3; 10 positions match TRBD1. Per the germline V gene, CDR1 is NSQYPW and CDR2 is LRSPGD (reference sequence). Trimming cost V 2 bases and J 3 bases; bases outside gene matches: 4. This CDR3 spans 16 amino acids. The DNA read from the CDR3 is TGCACCTGCAGTGCATACCGGGACAGGGGTGGAAATACG. Amino acids: CTCSAYRDRGGNT. The whole CDR3 sequence is CTCSAYRDRGGNTLYF.

This clone was found a few times. Germline and genes here are mouse. Read coverage stops 4 residues before the CDR3 terminus; the germline J gene supplies the remainder. This sample also contains other DNA sequences that code for the same CDR3. The rearrangement joins TRBV1 to TRBJ2-3, with TRBD2 matching over 10 bases. J lost 1 base, V lost 1 base, and 5 bases had no gene match. Germline CDR1 NSQYPW, CDR2 LRSPGD (reference sequence). The CDR3 length is 17 residues. Incomplete CDR3 DNA: TGCACCTGCAGTGCAGTCTGGGGGGGCGCTGGTGCAGAA. Translating it yields CTCSAVWGGAGAE. The whole CDR3 is CTCSAVWGGAGAETLYF.

This clone came up a few times. Mouse gene names apply. The read terminates 4 residues ahead of where the CDR3 ends, so the germline J gene completes it. This chain joins TRBV13-3 and TRBJ2-3, with TRBD1 matching over 9 bases. The CDR3 has 13 residues. V was pared by 6 bases and J by 3 bases, with 2 bases of the junction left unmatched. Germline V lookup: CDR1 NNHDY, CDR2 SYVADS. The CDR3 DNA, read in part, is TGTGCCAGCAACGGACAGGGGGCAGAA. This sequence encodes CASNGQGAE. The whole CDR3 protein is CASNGQGAETLYF.

This clone was seen a few times. TCRdb's protein and the translated DNA diverge at residue 12; the protein reported here is the translation of the DNA. Mouse names are used for the genes. With the read ending 3 residues before the CDR3 end, the germline J gene is used to fill in that end. The genes are TRBV13-1 and TRBJ1-6; tentatively, D is TRBD1 (5 bases). TRBJ1-6 has ORF status, its function being uncertain. Germline V gene data show CDR1 as NSHNY and CDR2 as SYGAGN. Between the trimmed V and J ends, which lost 1 base and 5 bases, there was a span of 10 bases. This CDR3 comprises 15 residues. The CDR3 sequence is CASSDKGKNNSPLYF. CDR3 DNA (partial): TGTGCCAGCAGTGATAAGGGGAAAAATAATTCGCCC.

Remarks on this clone: The genes and germline here are from mouse. Coverage ceases 4 residues before the CDR3 finishes, and the germline J gene fills in the end. The chain recombines TRBV19 with TRBJ2-1; 11 bases agree with TRBD2. The CDR3 is 16 residues long. The trim removed 1 base at V and 5 bases at J, leaving 5 bases unmatched. The germline V gene encodes CDR1 FNHDT and CDR2 SITEND (reference sequence). The CDR3 DNA, read in part, is TGTGCCAGCAGTATACCTCGGGACTGGGGGCATGCT. Protein sequence: CASSIPRDWGHA. From start to end, the CDR3 is CASSIPRDWGHAEQFF. The full variable domain, completed using reference TRBV19 and TRBJ2-1, is GGIITQTPKFLIGQEGQKLTLKCQQNFNHDTMYWYRQDSGKGLRLIYYSITENDLQKGDLSEGYDASREKKSSFSLTVTSAQKNEMAVFLCASSIPRDWGHAEQFFGPGTRLTVL.

This clone was seen at least ten times. Mouse germline and gene names are used. CDR3 DNA, as far as it was read: TGTGCCAGCAGTGATTACTTCTATGCT. This sequence encodes CASSDYFYA. The full CDR3 protein reads CASSDYFYAEQFF. The J gene is TRBJ2-1, the V gene TRBV13-3; D is uncertain. The read stops 4 residues short of the end of the CDR3; the missing end is completed from the germline J gene. CDR1 and CDR2 from the germline V gene are NNHDY and SYVADS. The length of the CDR3 is 13 residues. Trimming took 1 base from V and 3 from J, leaving 5 bases between them.

This clone was found a few times. Genes and germline come from the mouse. The read ends 4 residues shy of where the CDR3 ends; the end is completed using the germline J gene. J is TRBJ2-5 and V is TRBV16, with a possible D match to TRBD1 (5 bases). This CDR3 has 15 amino acids. Germline V gives CDR1 SGHSA, CDR2 FRNQAP. V lost 5 bases to trimming and J lost 0 bases, with 12 bases between them. The sequenced part of the CDR3 DNA is TGTGCAAGCAGCACTCGGACATTTAACCAAGAC. As protein: CASSTRTFNQD. The full CDR3 protein is CASSTRTFNQDTQYF.

This clone has more than one count but fewer than ten. These gene names are mouse names. The read gets to within 4 residues of the CDR3 end, and the germline J gene fills in the rest. This chain connects TRBV13-3 to TRBJ2-2; tentatively, D is TRBD1 (5 bases). CDR3 length: 15 residues. The V and J ends lost 3 bases and 0 bases respectively, with 9 bases between them. The germline gives CDR1 NNHDY, CDR2 SYVADS. The sequenced part of the CDR3 DNA is TGTGCCAGCAGTGTGGACAATTCAAACACCGGG. Protein: CASSVDNSNTG. The full CDR3 sequence reads CASSVDNSNTGQLYF.

Concerning this clone: Mouse gene names apply. The read terminates 4 residues ahead of where the CDR3 ends, so the germline J gene completes it. The same CDR3 can be traced to other DNA sequences in this sample. The V call is TRBV13-3, the J call TRBJ2-4; TRBD1 matches at 9 bases. Trimming took 2 bases from V and 0 from J; bases not matched to a gene: 1. The V gene's germline CDR1 is NNHDY and CDR2 SYVADS. There are 15 residues in the CDR3. The DNA read from the CDR3 is TGTGCCAGCAGTGAGACAGGGGGGAGTCAAAAC. Translating gives CASSETGGSQN. The entire CDR3 sequence reads CASSETGGSQNTLYF.

For this clone: Translating the DNA gives a protein that differs from the TCRdb entry at residue 12; the protein shown here is that DNA translation. The genes are named according to mouse. Read sequence stops 3 residues before the CDR3 end, and the germline J gene provides the missing end. The chain has TRBV13-3 and TRBJ1-3, with D unclear. The ends were cut back, 1 base at V and 0 bases at J, with 8 bases in the middle. The V gene's germline CDR1 is NNHDY and CDR2 SYVADS. This CDR3 contains 15 residues. The sequenced CDR3 bases are TGTGCCAGCAGTGATCCAACATATTCTGGAAATACG. It codes for CASSDPTYSGNT. The full CDR3 is CASSDPTYSGNTLYF.

Details on this clone: Gene labels here are mouse ones. The missing CDR3 end, 4 residues past where the read stops, is filled in from the germline J gene. This chain joins TRBV19 and TRBJ2-1, with 11 bases lining up with TRBD1. The V gene's germline CDR1 is FNHDT and CDR2 SITEND (reference sequence). The CDR3 is 15 amino acids. The DNA read from the CDR3 is TGTGCCAGCAGTATAGCTGGGACAGGGGGAGCT. Translation: CASSIAGTGGA. The entire CDR3 sequence reads CASSIAGTGGAEQFF.

This clone has only a few counts. Mouse germline and gene names are used. The CDR3 end is not reached by the read, which stops 4 residues before it; the germline J gene fills it in. The chain joins TRBV1 to TRBJ2-3; TRBD2 matches at 9 bases. J lost 3 bases, V lost 5 bases, and 6 bases had no gene match. The CDR3 has 15 residues. Germline CDR1 NSQYPW, CDR2 LRSPGD (reference sequence). Here the CDR3 reads CTCSSLGGAAETLYF. The CDR3 DNA, read in part, is TGCACCTGCAGTTCACTGGGGGGCGCAGCAGAA.

This clone was found many times. Mouse germline and gene names are used. The sequenced fragment ends 4 residues before the CDR3 boundary, so the rest is inferred from the germline J gene. The J gene is TRBJ2-1, the V gene TRBV1; 8 positions match TRBD2. This CDR3 has 15 amino acids. Germline V gives CDR1 NSQYPW, CDR2 LRSPGD (reference sequence). J was trimmed by 2 bases and V by 3 bases; bases with no gene match: 3. CDR3 DNA (partial): TGCACCTGCAGTGCTGGGGGGGTGTACTATGCT. Its protein product is CTCSAGGVYYA. The CDR3, in full, reads CTCSAGGVYYAEQFF. Filled out from reference TRBV1 and TRBJ2-1, the complete variable domain reads VTLLEQNPRWRLVPRGQAVNLRCILKNSQYPWMSWYQQDLQKQLQWLFTLRSPGDKEVKSLPGADYLATRVTDTELRLQVANMSQGRTLYCTCSAGGVYYAEQFFGPGTRLTVL.

Of note for this clone: All gene names here are mouse names. The read terminates 4 residues ahead of where the CDR3 ends, so the germline J gene completes it. This chain uses TRBV13-3 with TRBJ2-2, with D perhaps TRBD2 (5 bases). This CDR3 has 15 residues. CDR1 is NNHDY, CDR2 SYVADS, per germline. Between the trimmed V and J ends, which lost 3 bases and 0 bases, there was a span of 9 bases. The DNA read from the CDR3 is TGTGCCAGCAGTGTACTGGCGTCAAACACCGGG. Protein sequence: CASSVLASNTG. The CDR3 in full is CASSVLASNTGQLYF.

This clone was counted at least ten times. Gene names are mouse gene names. The read comes to an end 4 residues before the CDR3 does, leaving the germline J gene to fill in the end. The chain joins TRBV13-3 to TRBJ2-3, with 10 bases fitting TRBD1. The germline V gene encodes CDR1 NNHDY and CDR2 SYVADS. V lost 3 bases to trimming and J lost 0 bases; unmatched junction nucleotides: 7. The CDR3 extends over 17 amino acids. The DNA read from the CDR3 is TGTGCCAGCAGTGGCCGGGACAGGGGAGTGAGTGCAGAA. Translation gives CASSGRDRGVSAE. From start to end, the CDR3 is CASSGRDRGVSAETLYF.

This clone was detected many times. The germline and genes are mouse ones. The sequenced fragment ends 4 residues before the CDR3 boundary, so the rest is inferred from the germline J gene. This sequence joins TRBV13-3 and TRBJ2-1; 13 positions agree with TRBD2. Trimming removed 6 bases from V and 0 bases from J; junction bases left unmatched: 3. From germline, CDR1 is NNHDY and CDR2 SYVADS. The CDR3 extends over 16 amino acids. The CDR3 sequence is CASTGTGGVNYAEQFF. The CDR3 bases that were read are TGTGCCAGCACCGGGACTGGGGGGGTTAACTATGCT.